This T cell receptor (beta chain) was recovered during a study of tumor-infiltrating lymphocytes in primary liver carcinoma. Starting from about 0.5 ug of total RNA, TCR beta cDNA was produced with a primer in the constant region. Slightly modified ARM-PCR with three nested multiplex PCR rounds yielded TCR beta libraries. Use of TRBV1-TRBV30 forward primers with a C-beta reverse primer characterized the first two PCR rounds, which lasted around 9 cycles each. A single record per CDR3 protein comes from TCRdb applying MiXCR to the multiplex PCR reads. The sample shows about 130,000 distinct CDR3 sequences, 55% to 75% of them seen only once. The roughly 20-31 mg bulk tissue piece was not sorted before simultaneous RNA and DNA extraction. V shed 0 bases and J shed 4 bases, with 9 bases lying between them. The CDR3 is 14 amino acids. CDR1 and CDR2 (germline): LNHNV, YYDKDF (reference sequence).

The receptor's source is a woman aged 60-75 years with primary liver carcinoma and hepatitis B virus infection. The chain links TRBV15 to TRBJ1-2; D may be TRBD1 (5 bases). The sample was liver tumor tissue from sampling region 3. The subset was: tumor region T3, left-lateral pole. Here the CDR3 reads CATSRDKQAYGYTF. The DNA of the CDR3 is TGTGCCACCAGCAGAGATAAACAGGCCTATGGCTACACCTTC.